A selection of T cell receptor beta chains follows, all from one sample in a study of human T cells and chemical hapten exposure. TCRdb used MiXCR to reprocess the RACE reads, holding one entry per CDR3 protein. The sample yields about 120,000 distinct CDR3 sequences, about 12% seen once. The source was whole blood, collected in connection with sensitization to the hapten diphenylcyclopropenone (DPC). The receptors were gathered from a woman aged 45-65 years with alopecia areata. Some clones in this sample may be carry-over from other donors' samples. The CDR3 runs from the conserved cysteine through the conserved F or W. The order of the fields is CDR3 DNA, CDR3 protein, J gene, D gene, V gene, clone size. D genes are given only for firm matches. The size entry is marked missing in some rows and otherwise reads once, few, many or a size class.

CDR3 DNA: TGTGCCAGCAGTTTAGTAGGAAAGCCCCAGCATTTT
CDR3 protein: CASSLVGKPQHF
J gene: TRBJ1-5
D gene: -
V gene: TRBV28
clone size: few

CDR3 DNA: TGTGCCAGCAGCCCAACTTCACAAGGAGAGACCCAGTACTTC
CDR3 protein: CASSPTSQGETQYF
J gene: TRBJ2-5
D gene: -
V gene: TRBV7-9
clone size: few

CDR3 DNA: TGTGCCAGCAGGCGACAGGGGATGAACACTGAAGCTTTCTTT
CDR3 protein: CASRRQGMNTEAFF
J gene: TRBJ1-1
D gene: TRBD1
V gene: TRBV11-2
clone size: many

CDR3 DNA: TGTGCCAGCAGCTTAGTGGGGACAGGGACACCCTACGAGCAGTACTTC
CDR3 protein: CASSLVGTGTPYEQYF
J gene: TRBJ2-7
D gene: TRBD1
V gene: TRBV7-9
clone size: few

CDR3 DNA: TGTGCCAGCAGCCGTCAGGGTATTCGGAGCTACACCTTC
CDR3 protein: CASSRQGIRSYTF
J gene: TRBJ1-2
D gene: -
V gene: TRBV28
clone size: many

CDR3 DNA: TGTGCCAGCAGCCAGGGACTAGCGGGGGTCAATGAGCAGTTCTTC
CDR3 protein: CASSQGLAGVNEQFF
J gene: TRBJ2-1
D gene: TRBD2
V gene: TRBV7-7
clone size: -

CDR3 DNA: TGTGCCAGCAGTGAATTTTCTCGATCACCCCTCCACTTT
CDR3 protein: CASSEFSRSPLHF
J gene: TRBJ1-6
D gene: -
V gene: TRBV6-1
clone size: -

CDR3 DNA: TGTGCCAGCAGTGAAATTGAATGGGAGTACCTCCCAAGCAATCAGCCCCAGCATTTT
CDR3 protein: CASSEIEWEYLPSNQPQHF
J gene: TRBJ1-5
D gene: -
V gene: TRBV6-1
clone size: few

CDR3 DNA: TGTGCCAGCAGCCAAAACAGACAAGAGACCCAGTACTTC
CDR3 protein: CASSQNRQETQYF
J gene: TRBJ2-5
D gene: -
V gene: TRBV14
clone size: few

CDR3 DNA: TGTGCCAGCAGCCAAGGGGCCGAGCAAGAGACCCAGTACTTC
CDR3 protein: CASSQGAEQETQYF
J gene: TRBJ2-5
D gene: -
V gene: TRBV4-2
clone size: many

CDR3 DNA: TGTGCCATCAGGGGGACAGGAGATCCTGAAGCTTTCTTT
CDR3 protein: CAIRGTGDPEAFF
J gene: TRBJ1-1
D gene: TRBD1
V gene: TRBV10-3
clone size: -

CDR3 DNA: TGTGCCAGCAGTTTGGGGCCCGGGGGGACCCCGAGCTCCTACGAGCAGTACTTC
CDR3 protein: CASSLGPGGTPSSYEQYF
J gene: TRBJ2-7
D gene: TRBD2
V gene: TRBV27
clone size: -

CDR3 DNA: TGCAGTGCTAGTCGGGGGAATGGCTACACCTTC
CDR3 protein: CSASRGNGYTF
J gene: TRBJ1-2
D gene: -
V gene: TRBV20-1
clone size: few

CDR3 DNA: TGCGCCAGCAGCTTGGTAGCGGGAGCTCCCAATGAGCAGTTCTTC
CDR3 protein: CASSLVAGAPNEQFF
J gene: TRBJ2-1
D gene: TRBD2
V gene: TRBV5-1
clone size: many

CDR3 DNA: TGTGCTAGTGGTCGCCGTCCGGGACAGACCTACAATGAGCAGTTCTTC
CDR3 protein: CASGRRPGQTYNEQFF
J gene: TRBJ2-1
D gene: TRBD1
V gene: TRBV12-5
clone size: -

CDR3 DNA: TGTGCCAGCACTCCGGGGGGGCGGCCACCTCACGAGCAGTACTTC
CDR3 protein: CASTPGGRPPHEQYF
J gene: TRBJ2-7
D gene: TRBD2
V gene: TRBV28
clone size: -

CDR3 DNA: TGTGCCAGCAGTTCCAGCGTGATAAGGACTAGTCTCCTCTACAATGAGCAGTTCTTC
CDR3 protein: CASSSSVIRTSLLYNEQFF
J gene: TRBJ2-1
D gene: TRBD2
V gene: TRBV12-3/TRBV12-4
clone size: few

CDR3 DNA: TGTGCCAGCAGCGCGGACCTGGGGGTCTACGAGCAGTACTTC
CDR3 protein: CASSADLGVYEQYF
J gene: TRBJ2-7
D gene: -
V gene: TRBV9
clone size: -

CDR3 DNA: TGCGCCAGCAGCCAAGATCTTCCCTCCTCTAGCGGCGTAAACACCGGGGAGCTGTTTTTT
CDR3 protein: CASSQDLPSSSGVNTGELFF
J gene: TRBJ2-2
D gene: TRBD2
V gene: TRBV4-3
clone size: few

CDR3 DNA: TGTGCCAGCAGTCCCCTTACAGGGTATGGCTACACCTTC
CDR3 protein: CASSPLTGYGYTF
J gene: TRBJ1-2
D gene: -
V gene: TRBV27
clone size: many

CDR3 DNA: TGTGCCAGCAGCTTAAAAAGGGACAGCCAAGAGACCCAGTACTTC
CDR3 protein: CASSLKRDSQETQYF
J gene: TRBJ2-5
D gene: TRBD1
V gene: TRBV7-9
clone size: few

CDR3 DNA: TGTGCCAGCAGCAGGGTAGGGTCGGCCAAAAACATTCAGTACTTC
CDR3 protein: CASSRVGSAKNIQYF
J gene: TRBJ2-4
D gene: -
V gene: TRBV28
clone size: many

CDR3 DNA: TGTGCCAGCAGCCCCCTGAGGACAGGGAATTCACCCCTCCACTTT
CDR3 protein: CASSPLRTGNSPLHF
J gene: TRBJ1-6
D gene: TRBD1
V gene: TRBV7-9
clone size: many

CDR3 DNA: TGTGCCAGCAGCTCGCAGACAGGTCCCTACGAGCAGTACTTC
CDR3 protein: CASSSQTGPYEQYF
J gene: TRBJ2-7
D gene: -
V gene: TRBV7-9
clone size: many

CDR3 DNA: TGTGCCAGCAATACACCGGGACCCCCGGGCGGGTTCTTC
CDR3 protein: CASNTPGPPGGFF
J gene: TRBJ2-1
D gene: -
V gene: TRBV2
clone size: -

CDR3 DNA: TGTGCCAGCAGCATCGACAGGGTGGGCAATCAGCCCCAGCATTTT
CDR3 protein: CASSIDRVGNQPQHF
J gene: TRBJ1-5
D gene: TRBD1
V gene: TRBV2
clone size: few

CDR3 DNA: TGTGCCAGCTCACTAGCGGGAGGAGCGGAGCAGTACTTC
CDR3 protein: CASSLAGGAEQYF
J gene: TRBJ2-7
D gene: TRBD2
V gene: TRBV18
clone size: -

CDR3 DNA: TGTGCCAGCAGTTTGGGGGCAGAGCTCGGGGCTTTCTTT
CDR3 protein: CASSLGAELGAFF
J gene: TRBJ1-1
D gene: -
V gene: TRBV12-3/TRBV12-4
clone size: -

CDR3 DNA: TGTGCCAGCTCGCACAGGGAGGCGTACGACGAGCAGTACTTC
CDR3 protein: CASSHREAYDEQYF
J gene: TRBJ2-7
D gene: -
V gene: TRBV18
clone size: -

CDR3 DNA: TGCAGCACAGGGGGCTGGGATTCACCCCTCCACTTT
CDR3 protein: CSTGGWDSPLHF
J gene: TRBJ1-6
D gene: TRBD1
V gene: TRBV20-1
clone size: -

CDR3 DNA: TGTGCCACCAGTAGGGGGGCCGGGAACACTGAAGCTTTCTTT
CDR3 protein: CATSRGAGNTEAFF
J gene: TRBJ1-1
D gene: -
V gene: TRBV24-1
clone size: -

CDR3 DNA: TGTGCCAGCAGGAGGGACGGTCTAAATCAGCCCCAGCATTTT
CDR3 protein: CASRRDGLNQPQHF
J gene: TRBJ1-5
D gene: -
V gene: TRBV2
clone size: many

CDR3 DNA: TGTGCCAGCAGCTTTAGCGGGGGATTGGGAGAGACCCAGTACTTC
CDR3 protein: CASSFSGGLGETQYF
J gene: TRBJ2-5
D gene: TRBD2
V gene: TRBV11-2
clone size: many

CDR3 DNA: TGCAGCGTTGACCGAGAAACGCAGTATTTT
CDR3 protein: CSVDRETQYF
J gene: TRBJ2-3
D gene: -
V gene: TRBV29-1
clone size: -

CDR3 DNA: TGTGCCAGCAGACGCGGAACAGGGGGCTATGGCTACACCTTC
CDR3 protein: CASRRGTGGYGYTF
J gene: TRBJ1-2
D gene: TRBD1
V gene: TRBV6-5
clone size: -

CDR3 DNA: TGCAGCGTTGTCGGAACCGCTTCCTACGAGCAGTACTTC
CDR3 protein: CSVVGTASYEQYF
J gene: TRBJ2-7
D gene: -
V gene: TRBV29-1
clone size: few

CDR3 DNA: TGTGCCAGCAGTGACGTGGACTCACCTACGCAGTATTTT
CDR3 protein: CASSDVDSPTQYF
J gene: TRBJ2-3
D gene: -
V gene: TRBV6-2/TRBV6-3
clone size: many

CDR3 DNA: TGCACCAGCAGCCAATGGCGCAATCAGCCCCAGCATTTT
CDR3 protein: CTSSQWRNQPQHF
J gene: TRBJ1-5
D gene: -
V gene: TRBV4-3
clone size: -

CDR3 DNA: TGTGCCATCAGTCCGGACACCGGGGCCAACGTCCTGACTTTC
CDR3 protein: CAISPDTGANVLTF
J gene: TRBJ2-6
D gene: -
V gene: TRBV10-3
clone size: few

CDR3 DNA: TGTGCCGTCAGGACCATTAACGACGAGCAGTACTTC
CDR3 protein: CAVRTINDEQYF
J gene: TRBJ2-7
D gene: -
V gene: TRBV6-5
clone size: few

CDR3 DNA: TGCGCCAGCAGCCAAGTGCGTGGAAATTCACCCCTCCACTTT
CDR3 protein: CASSQVRGNSPLHF
J gene: TRBJ1-6
D gene: -
V gene: TRBV4-3
clone size: -

CDR3 DNA: TGTGCCAGCAGCTTAGAGGCGACAGGGGGCGGGACCCAGTACTTC
CDR3 protein: CASSLEATGGGTQYF
J gene: TRBJ2-5
D gene: TRBD1
V gene: TRBV7-2
clone size: few

CDR3 DNA: TGTGCCAGTAGATCGACAGGGCCAGGAGAAAAACTGTTTTTT
CDR3 protein: CASRSTGPGEKLFF
J gene: TRBJ1-4
D gene: TRBD1
V gene: TRBV19
clone size: few

CDR3 DNA: TGTGCCAGCAGCCCTCAATATGGTGAAAAACTGTTTTTT
CDR3 protein: CASSPQYGEKLFF
J gene: TRBJ1-4
D gene: -
V gene: TRBV11-2
clone size: few

CDR3 DNA: TGTGCCAGTAGTATCCGGAACGCCCCCAACAATGAGCAGTTCTTC
CDR3 protein: CASSIRNAPNNEQFF
J gene: TRBJ2-1
D gene: -
V gene: TRBV19
clone size: -

CDR3 DNA: TGTGCCAGCAGCTTAGTGGGCGGAGGAGTCGCAGATACGCAGTATTTT
CDR3 protein: CASSLVGGGVADTQYF
J gene: TRBJ2-3
D gene: -
V gene: TRBV7-2
clone size: many